One and the same sample provided the 11 T cell receptor beta chains below, sequenced in a study of cytomegalovirus exposure and HLA in healthy donors. Generated by immunoSEQ multiplex PCR, the TCRdb table keeps only in-frame clones and is missing some. The sample holds a few hundred thousand clones, approximately 86% seen once. Material: PBMCs. These receptors all stem from a man younger than 40 in good health and CMV-seronegative.

The chain joins TRBV15 to TRBJ2-7; the D is unclear. V was pared by 0 bases and J by 0 bases, with 9 bases between. In germline, CDR1 is LNHNV, CDR2 YYDKDF (reference sequence). CDR3 length: 15 amino acids. This CDR3 reads CATSRDRLFSYEQYF. The CDR3 DNA is TGTGCCACCAGCAGAGATCGACTCTTCTCCTACGAGCAGTACTTC.

The chain joins TRBV5-4 to TRBJ1-3, with unresolved D. CDR1 is SGHNT, CDR2 YYREEE, per germline (reference sequence). V lost 2 bases to trimming and J lost 1 base, with 16 bases between them. The CDR3 has 17 residues. This CDR3 reads CASSFSVHRSSGNTIYF. The DNA of the CDR3 is TGTGCCAGCAGCTTTAGCGTTCACAGATCATCTGGAAACACCATATATTTT.

This chain connects TRBV7-9 to TRBJ2-3; tentatively, D is TRBD2 (6 bases). This CDR3 comprises 16 residues. Germline CDR1 SEHNR, CDR2 FQNEAQ (reference sequence). Trimming left V 5 bases short and J 7 bases short, with 22 bases between. The CDR3 protein is CASSTLAATTFYTQYF. Written as DNA, the CDR3 is TGTGCCAGCAGCACCTTAGCGGCGACGACGTTTTATACGCAGTATTTT.

The chain joins TRBV7-2 to TRBJ1-2, with 9 bases fitting TRBD1. CDR3 length equals 15 residues. Germline CDR1 and CDR2: SGHTA and FQGNSA. Trimming cost V 1 base and J 4 bases; bases outside gene matches: 4. In DNA, the CDR3 is TGTGCCAGCAGCTTAGGGGGACAGGGCGGCTATGGCTACACCTTC. Its protein is CASSLGGQGGYGYTF.

V is TRBV5-4 and J is TRBJ2-1; D perhaps matches TRBD2 (7 bases). The CDR3 has 13 residues. Germline V CDR1 and CDR2: SGHNT, YYREEE (reference sequence). The V end lost 2 bases, the J end lost 9 bases, and 12 bases lay between the germline ends. In DNA form, the CDR3 reads TGTGCCAGCAGCTTTCGGGGGGCCATTGAGCAGTTCTTC. Translating it yields CASSFRGAIEQFF.

This rearrangement joins TRBV6-6 to TRBJ2-7; 7 bases are a match to TRBD2. CDR1 is MNHNY, CDR2 SVGAGI, per germline (reference sequence). The CDR3 contains 15 residues. With V trimmed by 5 bases and J by 7 bases, 14 bases remained unmatched. CDR3 nucleotide sequence: TGTGCCAGCAGTCCCCCGGGGGGACGCTTGGGGGAGCAGTACTTC. The encoded protein is CASSPPGGRLGEQYF.

J is TRBJ1-2 and V is TRBV5-1, with D possibly being TRBD1 (5 bases). This CDR3 region has 14 residues. Per the germline V gene, CDR1 is SGHRS and CDR2 is YFSETQ. The V and J ends lost 3 bases and 2 bases respectively, with 11 bases between them. CDR3 DNA sequence: TGCGCCAGCAGCTCGACAGATCCGAACTATGGCTACACCTTC. It codes for CASSSTDPNYGYTF. Supplemented by reference TRBV5-1 and TRBJ1-2, the full variable domain reads KAGVTQTPRYLIKTRGQQVTLSCSPISGHRSVSWYQQTPGQGLQFLFEYFSETQRNKGNFPGRFSGRQFSNSRSEMNVSTLELGDSALYLCASSSTDPNYGYTFGSGTRLTVV.

The chain combines TRBV6-5 with TRBJ2-3; possibly TRBD2 for D (6 bases). This CDR3 has 16 residues. Germline CDR1 is MNHEY and CDR2 is SVGAGI. Trimming removed 4 bases from V and 2 bases from J, with 16 bases in between. CDR3 protein: CASSWDLTGDTDTQYF. The CDR3 bases are TGTGCCAGCAGTTGGGATTTAACGGGGGACACAGATACGCAGTATTTT.

The CDR3 here is CASSYYNDRGSYEQYF. In DNA form, the CDR3 reads TGTGCCAGCAGTTACTACAACGACAGGGGCTCCTACGAGCAGTACTTC. The chain uses TRBV6-5 and TRBJ2-7, with 8 bases matching TRBD1. This CDR3 is 16 amino acids long. J lost 0 bases, V lost 1 base, and 5 bases had no gene match. The germline CDR1 and CDR2 sequences are MNHEY and SVGAGI.

This CDR3 reads CAMGPGSYEQYF. CDR3 DNA: TGTGCCATGGGGCCAGGCTCCTACGAGCAGTACTTC. The chain joins TRBV10-3 to TRBJ2-7; D may be TRBD1 (5 bases). Per the germline V gene, CDR1 is ENHRY and CDR2 is SYGVKD. This CDR3 is built from 12 residues. Trimming removed 9 bases from V and 0 bases from J, with 9 bases in between.

The chain recombines TRBV6-5 with TRBJ2-7, with 12 nucleotides matching TRBD2. V shed 6 bases, J shed 2 bases, and the junction held 5 bases outside the gene matches. The CDR3 loop spans 15 amino acids. The V gene's germline CDR1 is MNHEY and CDR2 SVGAGI. The CDR3: CASSAGLAGPYEQYF. As DNA, the CDR3 is TGTGCCAGCAGCGCCGGACTAGCGGGACCCTACGAGCAGTACTTC.